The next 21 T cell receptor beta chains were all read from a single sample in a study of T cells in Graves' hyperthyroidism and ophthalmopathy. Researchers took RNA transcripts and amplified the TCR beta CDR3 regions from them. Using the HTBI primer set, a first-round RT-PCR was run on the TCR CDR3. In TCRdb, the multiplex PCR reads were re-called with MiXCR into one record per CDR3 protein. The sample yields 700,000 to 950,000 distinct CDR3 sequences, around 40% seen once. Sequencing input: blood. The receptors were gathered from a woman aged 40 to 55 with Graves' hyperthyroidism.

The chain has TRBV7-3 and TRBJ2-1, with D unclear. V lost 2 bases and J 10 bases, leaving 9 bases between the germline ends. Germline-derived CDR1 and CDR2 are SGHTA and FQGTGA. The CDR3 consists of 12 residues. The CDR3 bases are TGTGCCAGCAGCTTATCGGCCGGGGAGCAGTTCTTC. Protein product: CASSLSAGEQFF.

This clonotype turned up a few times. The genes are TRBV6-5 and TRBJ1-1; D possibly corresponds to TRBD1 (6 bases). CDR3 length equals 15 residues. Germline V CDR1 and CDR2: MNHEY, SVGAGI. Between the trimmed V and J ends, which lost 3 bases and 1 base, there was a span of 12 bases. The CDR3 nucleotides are TGTGCCAGCAGTTATAACAGGGTCCGGAACACTGAAGCTTTCTTT. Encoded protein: CASSYNRVRNTEAFF.

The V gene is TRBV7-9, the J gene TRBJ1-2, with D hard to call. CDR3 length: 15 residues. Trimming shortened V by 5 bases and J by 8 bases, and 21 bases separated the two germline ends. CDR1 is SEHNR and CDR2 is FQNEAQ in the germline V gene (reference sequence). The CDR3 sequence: CASSPEFTRAVGYTF. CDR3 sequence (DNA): TGTGCCAGCAGCCCTGAGTTCACGAGGGCGGTCGGCTACACCTTC.

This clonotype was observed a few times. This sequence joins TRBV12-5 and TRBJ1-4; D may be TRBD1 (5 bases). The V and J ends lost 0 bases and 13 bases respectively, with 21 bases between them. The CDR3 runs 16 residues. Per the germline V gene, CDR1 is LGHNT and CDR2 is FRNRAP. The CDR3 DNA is TGTGCTAGTGGTTTGGTCGGTGGGGAGGGGCCACCGGCACTGTTTTTT. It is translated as CASGLVGGEGPPALFF.

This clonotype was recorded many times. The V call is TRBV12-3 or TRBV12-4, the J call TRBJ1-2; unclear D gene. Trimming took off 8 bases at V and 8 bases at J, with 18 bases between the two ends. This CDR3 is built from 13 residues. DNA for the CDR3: TGTGCCAGCTCAGCAGGCGAACAAAGCGGCTACACCTTC. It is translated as CASSAGEQSGYTF.

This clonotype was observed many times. The CDR3 DNA reads as TGTGCCAGTATACCCTCCCCCTCATTCGGTGGCTACACCTTC. Protein product: CASIPSPSFGGYTF. This chain links TRBV19 with TRBJ1-2, with D unresolved. Germline V gene data show CDR1 as LNHDA and CDR2 as SQIVND (reference sequence). The CDR3 runs 14 residues. Trimming shortened V by 7 bases and J by 7 bases, and 19 bases separated the two germline ends. The whole variable domain, remainder taken from reference TRBV19 and TRBJ1-2, is DGGITQSPKYLFRKEGQNVTLSCEQNLNHDAMYWYRQDPGQGLRLIYYSQIVNDFQKGDIAEGYSVSREKKESFPLTVTSAQKNPTAFYLCASIPSPSFGGYTFGSGTRLTVV.

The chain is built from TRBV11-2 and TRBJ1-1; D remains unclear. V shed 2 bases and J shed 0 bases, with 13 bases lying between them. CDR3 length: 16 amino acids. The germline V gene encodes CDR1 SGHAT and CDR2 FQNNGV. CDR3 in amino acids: CASSLRWDLMNTEAFF. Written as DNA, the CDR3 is TGTGCCAGCAGCTTACGTTGGGATTTGATGAACACTGAAGCTTTCTTT.

CDR3 bases: TGTGCCAGCAGTGAACTGTTGGGGGGCGATCAGCCCCAGCATTTT. It encodes CASSELLGGDQPQHF. The chain recombines TRBV6-1 with TRBJ1-5; D may be TRBD1 (6 bases). The germline V and J ends were trimmed by 2 bases and 5 bases, with 13 bases remaining between them. The CDR3 totals 15 residues. From germline, CDR1 is MNHNS and CDR2 SASEGT.

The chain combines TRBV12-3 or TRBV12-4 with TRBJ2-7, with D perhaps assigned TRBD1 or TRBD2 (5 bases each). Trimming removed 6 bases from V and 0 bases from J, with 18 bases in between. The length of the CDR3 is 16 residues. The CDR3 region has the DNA TGTGCCAGCAGCCCCCCCGGGACGGAAAGCTCCTACGAGCAGTACTTC. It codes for CASSPPGTESSYEQYF.

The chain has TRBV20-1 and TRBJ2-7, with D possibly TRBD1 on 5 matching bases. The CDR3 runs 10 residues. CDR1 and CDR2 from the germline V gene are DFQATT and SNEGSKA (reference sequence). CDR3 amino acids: CSRQGYEQYF. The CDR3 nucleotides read TGCAGCCGGCAGGGCTACGAGCAGTACTTC.

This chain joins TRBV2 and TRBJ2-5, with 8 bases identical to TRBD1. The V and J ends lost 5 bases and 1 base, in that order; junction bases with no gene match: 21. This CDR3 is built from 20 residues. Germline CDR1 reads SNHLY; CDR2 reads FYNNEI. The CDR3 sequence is CASSYPAYAGGAGGQETQYF. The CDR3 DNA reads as TGTGCCAGCAGTTACCCCGCGTATGCAGGGGGCGCCGGGGGCCAAGAGACCCAGTACTTC.

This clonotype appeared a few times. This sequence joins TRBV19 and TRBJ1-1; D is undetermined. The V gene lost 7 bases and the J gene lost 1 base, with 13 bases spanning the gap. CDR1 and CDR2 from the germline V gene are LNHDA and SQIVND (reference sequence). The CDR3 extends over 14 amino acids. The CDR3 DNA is TGTGCCAGTACCCCGTATACGGGGAACACTGAAGCTTTCTTT. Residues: CASTPYTGNTEAFF. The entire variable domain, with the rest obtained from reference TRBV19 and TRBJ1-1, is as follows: DGGITQSPKYLFRKEGQNVTLSCEQNLNHDAMYWYRQDPGQGLRLIYYSQIVNDFQKGDIAEGYSVSREKKESFPLTVTSAQKNPTAFYLCASTPYTGNTEAFFGQGTRLTVV.

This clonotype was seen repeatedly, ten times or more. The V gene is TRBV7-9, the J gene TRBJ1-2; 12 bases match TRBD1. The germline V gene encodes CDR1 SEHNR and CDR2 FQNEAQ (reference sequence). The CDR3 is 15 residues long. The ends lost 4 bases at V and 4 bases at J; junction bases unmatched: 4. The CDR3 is CASSSRDRGLYGYTF. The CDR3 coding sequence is TGTGCCAGCAGCTCCCGGGACAGGGGGCTCTATGGCTACACCTTC.

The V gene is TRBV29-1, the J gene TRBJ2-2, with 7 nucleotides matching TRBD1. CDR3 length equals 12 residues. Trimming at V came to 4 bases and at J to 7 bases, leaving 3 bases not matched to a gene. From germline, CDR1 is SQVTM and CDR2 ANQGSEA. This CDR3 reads CSVVSGGGELFF. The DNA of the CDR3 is TGCAGCGTTGTGTCAGGGGGCGGGGAGCTGTTTTTT.

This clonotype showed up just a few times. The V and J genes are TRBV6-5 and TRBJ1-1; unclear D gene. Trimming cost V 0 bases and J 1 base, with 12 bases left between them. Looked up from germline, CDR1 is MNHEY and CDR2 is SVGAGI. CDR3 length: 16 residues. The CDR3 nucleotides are TGTGCCAGCAGTTACTCGAAGTTACGGGAGAACACTGAAGCTTTCTTT. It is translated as CASSYSKLRENTEAFF.

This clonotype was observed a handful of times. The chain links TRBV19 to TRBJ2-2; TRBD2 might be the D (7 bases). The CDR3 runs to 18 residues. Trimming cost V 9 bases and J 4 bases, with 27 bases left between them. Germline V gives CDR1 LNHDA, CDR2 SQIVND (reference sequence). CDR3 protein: CASTKGLRGGSVTGELFF. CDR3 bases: TGTGCCAGCACGAAGGGACTCAGGGGCGGGAGTGTCACCGGGGAGCTGTTTTTT.

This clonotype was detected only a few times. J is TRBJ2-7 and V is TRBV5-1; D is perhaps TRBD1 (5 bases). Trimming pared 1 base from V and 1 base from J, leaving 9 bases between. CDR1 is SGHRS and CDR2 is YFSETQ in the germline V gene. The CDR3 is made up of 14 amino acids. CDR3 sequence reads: CASSLTGYSYEQYF. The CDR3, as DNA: TGCGCCAGCAGCTTGACAGGTTATTCCTACGAGCAGTACTTC.

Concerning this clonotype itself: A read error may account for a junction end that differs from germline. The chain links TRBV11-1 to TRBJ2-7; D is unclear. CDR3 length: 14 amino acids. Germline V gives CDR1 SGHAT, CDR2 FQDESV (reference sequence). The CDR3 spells CASSFEMSSYGQYF. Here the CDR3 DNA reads TGTGCCAGCAGCTTTGAGATGAGCTCCTACGGGCAGTACTTC.

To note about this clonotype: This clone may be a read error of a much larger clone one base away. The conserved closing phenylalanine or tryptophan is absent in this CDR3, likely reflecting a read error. In nucleotides, the CDR3 is TGTGCCAGCAGCCCGGTCCAAGAGACCCAGTACCTC. It encodes CASSPVQETQYL. The chain couples TRBV7-2 to TRBJ2-5; D is ambiguous. CDR1 is SGHTA and CDR2 is FQGNSA in the germline V gene. The CDR3 loop spans 12 amino acids. V lost 5 bases and J lost 1, with 5 bases in between.

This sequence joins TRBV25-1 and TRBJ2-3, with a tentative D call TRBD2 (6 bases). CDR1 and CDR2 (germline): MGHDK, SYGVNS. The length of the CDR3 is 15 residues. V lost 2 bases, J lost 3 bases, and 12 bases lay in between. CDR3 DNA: TGTGCCAGCAGTGAACGGAGGCTAGCGACAGATACGCAGTATTTT. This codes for CASSERRLATDTQYF.

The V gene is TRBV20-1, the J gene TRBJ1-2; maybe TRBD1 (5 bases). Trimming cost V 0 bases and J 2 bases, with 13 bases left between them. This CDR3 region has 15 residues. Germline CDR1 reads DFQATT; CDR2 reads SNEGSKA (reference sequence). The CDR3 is CSARDHVAGNYGYTF. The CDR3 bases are TGCAGTGCTAGAGATCACGTCGCAGGGAACTATGGCTACACCTTC.